This T cell receptor (beta chain) was identified in a study of post-analysis software for immune sequencing data. Overall study context: Relapsing-remitting, secondary progressive and progressive-relapsing forms of multiple sclerosis all featured among disease courses. Study-level results: Samples sharing a preparation batch grouped tightly together when assessed by F measure. Patients used four to six TRBV segments, including TRBV5-6, TRBV5-1 and TRBV20-1, more often than controls. When compared against controls, multiple sclerosis patients showed significantly lower normalized Chao1 diversity.

Every TCR beta cDNA library bore unique molecular identifiers. In TCRdb, the PCR reads were re-called with MiXCR into one record per CDR3 protein. The table records about 800,000 distinct CDR3 sequences, roughly 30% of them present only once. A remark on this clonotype: The antigen is unknown.

Germline V lookup: CDR1 ENHRY, CDR2 SYGVKD. V was shortened by 8 bases and J by 2 bases, with 12 bases between the two germline ends. This CDR3 has 14 residues. This chain joins TRBV10-3 and TRBJ1-4; D is unresolved. Sequenced sample: blood. The sequence was obtained from a girl aged 10 to 17 with multiple sclerosis. The chain's CDR3 is CAISPGVTNEKLFF. CDR3 nucleotide sequence: TGTGCCATCTCGCCGGGAGTGACTAATGAAAAACTGTTTTTT.